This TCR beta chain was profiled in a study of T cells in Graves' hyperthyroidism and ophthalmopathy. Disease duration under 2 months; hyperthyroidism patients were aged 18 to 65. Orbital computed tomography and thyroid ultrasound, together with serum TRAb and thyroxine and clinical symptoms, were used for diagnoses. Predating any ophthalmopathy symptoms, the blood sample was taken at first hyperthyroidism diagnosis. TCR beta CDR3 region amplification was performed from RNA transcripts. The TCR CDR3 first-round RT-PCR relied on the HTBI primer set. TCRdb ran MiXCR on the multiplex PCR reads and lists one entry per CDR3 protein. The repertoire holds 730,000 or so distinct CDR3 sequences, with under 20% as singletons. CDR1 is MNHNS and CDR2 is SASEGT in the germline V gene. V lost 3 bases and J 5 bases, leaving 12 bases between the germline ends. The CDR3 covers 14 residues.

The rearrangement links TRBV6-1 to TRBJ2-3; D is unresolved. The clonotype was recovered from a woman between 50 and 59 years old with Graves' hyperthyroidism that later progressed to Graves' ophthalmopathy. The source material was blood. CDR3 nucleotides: TGTGCCAGCAGTGATAGCCTGCGGTTAGATACGCAGTATTTT. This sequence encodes CASSDSLRLDTQYF.